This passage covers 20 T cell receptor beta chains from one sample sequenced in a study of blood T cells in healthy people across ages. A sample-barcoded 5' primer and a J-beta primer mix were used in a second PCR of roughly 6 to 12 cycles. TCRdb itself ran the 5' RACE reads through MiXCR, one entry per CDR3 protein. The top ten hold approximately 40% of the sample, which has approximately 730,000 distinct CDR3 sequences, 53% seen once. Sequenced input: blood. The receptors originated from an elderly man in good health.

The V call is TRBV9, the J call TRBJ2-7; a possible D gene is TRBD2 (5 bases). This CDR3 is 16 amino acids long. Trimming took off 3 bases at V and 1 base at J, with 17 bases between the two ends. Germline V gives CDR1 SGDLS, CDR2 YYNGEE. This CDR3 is CASSASDRLASYEQYF. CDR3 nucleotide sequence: TGTGCCAGCAGCGCGTCGGACCGGCTAGCTTCCTACGAGCAGTACTTC.

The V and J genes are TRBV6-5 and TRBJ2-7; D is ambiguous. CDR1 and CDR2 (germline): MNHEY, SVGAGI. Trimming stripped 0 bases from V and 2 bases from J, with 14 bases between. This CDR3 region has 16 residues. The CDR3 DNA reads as TGTGCCAGCAGTTACTCGCAGGCCCATACTCCCTACGAGCAGTACTTC. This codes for CASSYSQAHTPYEQYF.

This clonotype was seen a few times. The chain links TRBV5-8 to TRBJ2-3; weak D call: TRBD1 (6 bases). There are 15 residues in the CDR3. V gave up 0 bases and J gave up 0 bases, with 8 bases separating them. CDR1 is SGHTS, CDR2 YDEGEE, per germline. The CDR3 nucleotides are TGTGCCAGCAGCTTGGACAGGGTTAGCACAGATACGCAGTATTTT. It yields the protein CASSLDRVSTDTQYF.

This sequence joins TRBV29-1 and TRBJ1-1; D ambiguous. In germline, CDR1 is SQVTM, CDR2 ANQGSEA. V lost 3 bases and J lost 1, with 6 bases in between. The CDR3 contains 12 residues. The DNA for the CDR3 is TGCAGCGTTGAGGTCGAGAACACTGAAGCTTTCTTT. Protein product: CSVEVENTEAFF.

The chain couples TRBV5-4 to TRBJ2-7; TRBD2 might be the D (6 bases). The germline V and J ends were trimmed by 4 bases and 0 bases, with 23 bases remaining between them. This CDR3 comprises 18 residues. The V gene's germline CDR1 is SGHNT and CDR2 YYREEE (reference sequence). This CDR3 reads CASSDPSSGSGLSYEQYF. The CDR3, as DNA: TGTGCCAGCAGCGACCCATCCTCGGGTAGCGGACTCTCCTACGAGCAGTACTTC. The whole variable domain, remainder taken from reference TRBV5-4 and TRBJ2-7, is ETGVTQSPTHLIKTRGQQVTLRCSSQSGHNTVSWYQQALGQGPQFIFQYYREEENGRGNFPPRFSGLQFPNYSSELNVNALELDDSALYLCASSDPSSGSGLSYEQYFGPGTRLTVT.

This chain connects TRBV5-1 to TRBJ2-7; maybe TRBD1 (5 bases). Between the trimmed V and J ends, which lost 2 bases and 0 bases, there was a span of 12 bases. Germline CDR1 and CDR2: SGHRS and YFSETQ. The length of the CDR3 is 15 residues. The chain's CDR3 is CASSFLPTDSYEQYF. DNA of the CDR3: TGCGCCAGCAGCTTTCTCCCGACAGACTCCTACGAGCAGTACTTC.

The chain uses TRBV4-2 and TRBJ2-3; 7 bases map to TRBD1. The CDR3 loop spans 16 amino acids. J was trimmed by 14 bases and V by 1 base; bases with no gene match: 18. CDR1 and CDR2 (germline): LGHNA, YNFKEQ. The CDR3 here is CASSQARGQEHRYAYF. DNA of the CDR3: TGTGCCAGCAGCCAAGCCCGAGGACAGGAGCACAGATACGCGTATTTT.

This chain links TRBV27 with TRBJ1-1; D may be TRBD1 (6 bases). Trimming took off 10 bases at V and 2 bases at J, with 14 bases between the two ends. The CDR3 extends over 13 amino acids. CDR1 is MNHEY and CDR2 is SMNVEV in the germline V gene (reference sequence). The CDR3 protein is CATEQGLNTEAFF. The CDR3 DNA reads TGTGCCACCGAGCAGGGGCTTAACACTGAAGCTTTCTTT.

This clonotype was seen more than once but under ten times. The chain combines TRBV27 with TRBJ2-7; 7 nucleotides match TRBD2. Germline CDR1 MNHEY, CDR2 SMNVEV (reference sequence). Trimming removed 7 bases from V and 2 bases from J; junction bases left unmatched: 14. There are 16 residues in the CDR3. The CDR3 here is CASTTMAGGRPYEQYF. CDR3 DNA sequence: TGTGCCAGCACCACGATGGCGGGCGGGAGACCCTACGAGCAGTACTTC.

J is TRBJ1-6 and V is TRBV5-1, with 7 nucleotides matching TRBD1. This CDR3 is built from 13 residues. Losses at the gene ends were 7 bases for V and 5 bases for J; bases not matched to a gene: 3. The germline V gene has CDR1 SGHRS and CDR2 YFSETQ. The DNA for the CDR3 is TGCGCCAGCGCACAGGGGAATAATTCACCCCTCCACTTT. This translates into CASAQGNNSPLHF. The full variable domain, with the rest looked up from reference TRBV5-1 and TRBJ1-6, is KAGVTQTPRYLIKTRGQQVTLSCSPISGHRSVSWYQQTPGQGLQFLFEYFSETQRNKGNFPGRFSGRQFSNSRSEMNVSTLELGDSALYLCASAQGNNSPLHFGNGTRLTVT.

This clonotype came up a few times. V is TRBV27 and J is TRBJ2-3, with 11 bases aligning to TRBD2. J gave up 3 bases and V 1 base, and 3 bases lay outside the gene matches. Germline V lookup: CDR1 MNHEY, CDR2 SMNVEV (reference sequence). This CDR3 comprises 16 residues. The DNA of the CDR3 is TGTGCCAGCAGTTTATTATCTAGCGGGAGGACAGATACGCAGTATTTT. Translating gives CASSLLSSGRTDTQYF.

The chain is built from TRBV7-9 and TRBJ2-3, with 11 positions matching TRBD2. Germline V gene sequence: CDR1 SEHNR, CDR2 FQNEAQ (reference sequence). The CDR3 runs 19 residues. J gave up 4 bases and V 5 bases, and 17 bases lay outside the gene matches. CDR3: CASSARSPTSGRVPDTQYF. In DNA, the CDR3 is TGTGCCAGCAGCGCCCGCTCCCCAACTAGCGGGAGAGTCCCAGATACGCAGTATTTT.

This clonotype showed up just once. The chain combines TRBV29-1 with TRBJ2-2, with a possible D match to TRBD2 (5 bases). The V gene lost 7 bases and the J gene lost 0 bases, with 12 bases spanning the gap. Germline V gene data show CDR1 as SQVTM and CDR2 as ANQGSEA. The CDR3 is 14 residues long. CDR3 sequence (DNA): TGCAGCGCCTTAGCGATTTCGAACACCGGGGAGCTGTTTTTT. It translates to CSALAISNTGELFF.

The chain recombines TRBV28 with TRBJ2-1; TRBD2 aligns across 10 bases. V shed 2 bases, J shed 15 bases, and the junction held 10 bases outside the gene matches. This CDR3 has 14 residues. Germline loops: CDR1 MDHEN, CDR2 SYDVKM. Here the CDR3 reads CASSLGPLAGDRFF. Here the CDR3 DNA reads TGTGCCAGCAGTTTAGGGCCGCTAGCGGGAGATCGGTTCTTC.

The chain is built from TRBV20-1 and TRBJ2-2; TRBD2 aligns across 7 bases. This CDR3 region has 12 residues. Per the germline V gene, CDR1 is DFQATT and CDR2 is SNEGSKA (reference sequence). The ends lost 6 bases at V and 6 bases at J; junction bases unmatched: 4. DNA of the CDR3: TGCAGTGCCCCGGGACTATCCGGGGAGCTGTTTTTT. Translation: CSAPGLSGELFF.

CDR3 loop: CSARVPSGGTGNEQYF. The CDR3 coding sequence is TGCAGTGCTAGAGTTCCGAGCGGGGGTACTGGGAATGAGCAGTACTTC. This chain links TRBV20-1 with TRBJ2-5, with 8 bases lining up with TRBD2. The V gene end was trimmed by 1 base and the J gene end by 11 bases; junction bases not matched to a gene: 18. There are 16 residues in the CDR3. The V gene's germline CDR1 is DFQATT and CDR2 SNEGSKA (reference sequence).

The CDR3 region has the DNA TGTGCCACCCAAGCATGGGGGGGCTACAATGAGCAGTTCTTC. Its protein product is CATQAWGGYNEQFF. The chain joins TRBV24-1 to TRBJ2-1; 7 nucleotides align to TRBD2. This CDR3 is built from 14 residues. Germline V gene data show CDR1 as KGHDR and CDR2 as SFDVKD. Germline trimming cut 9 bases from V and 3 bases from J; bases unmatched to any gene: 7.

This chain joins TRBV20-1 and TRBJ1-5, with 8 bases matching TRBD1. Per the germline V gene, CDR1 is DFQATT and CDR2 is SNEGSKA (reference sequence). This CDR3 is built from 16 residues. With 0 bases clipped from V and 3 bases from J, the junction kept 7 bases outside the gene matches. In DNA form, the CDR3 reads TGCAGTGCTAGAGATACGACAGGGGCGATCAATCAGCCCCAGCATTTT. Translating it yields CSARDTTGAINQPQHF.

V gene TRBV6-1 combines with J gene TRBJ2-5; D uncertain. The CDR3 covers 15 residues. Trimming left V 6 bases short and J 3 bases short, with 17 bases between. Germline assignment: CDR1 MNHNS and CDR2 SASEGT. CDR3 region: CASSSEGKNEETQYF. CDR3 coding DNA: TGTGCCAGCAGCTCAGAAGGGAAGAATGAAGAGACCCAGTACTTC.

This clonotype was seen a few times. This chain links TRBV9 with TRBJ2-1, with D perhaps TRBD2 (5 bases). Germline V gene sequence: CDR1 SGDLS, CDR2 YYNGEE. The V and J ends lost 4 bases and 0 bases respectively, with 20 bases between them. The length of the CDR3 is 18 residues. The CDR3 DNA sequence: TGTGCCAGCAGCAAGAGATCGGCTAGAGGGAGCTCCTACAATGAGCAGTTCTTC. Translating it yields CASSKRSARGSSYNEQFF.